This T cell receptor (beta chain) was profiled in a study of blood T cell repertoires in COVID-19. Across the whole study: Some COVID-19 samples were acute and others convalescent; all came from the United States, Italy and Spain. PBMCs, B-cell-depleted T cells, or T cells provided the cDNA or gDNA that made up the material.

Original handling: Estimated nucleated cell counts came from reference gene primer amplification. Produced via immunoSEQ multiplex PCR; TCRdb's table is partial and in-frame only. D and trimming come from the DNA, and the V and J calls and clone size come from that table. The sample contains around 100,000 clones, almost 90% of which appear only once. Per the germline V gene, CDR1 is LNHDA and CDR2 is SQIVND (reference sequence). The CDR3 length is 14 residues. The V segment lost 5 bases and the J segment 6 bases; nucleotides outside the gene matches: 6. The chain combines TRBV19 with TRBJ2-3; 9 bases are a match to TRBD2. This clonotype originated in a human donor in a cohort sampled during active COVID-19. Source material: peripheral blood. The CDR3 DNA is TGTGCCAGTAGTGAGGGACTAGCAGAGGATACGCAGTATTTT. This sequence encodes CASSEGLAEDTQYF.